The sequence of this T cell receptor beta chain was determined in a study of CD4+ T cells in melanoma. Germline loops: CDR1 GTSNPN, CDR2 SVGIG (reference sequence). The CDR3 runs 10 residues. Trimming pared 7 bases from V and 4 bases from J, leaving 5 bases between. The table came from immunoSEQ multiplex PCR; TCRdb's copy has only in-frame clones and leaves some out. The repertoire has roughly 19,000 clones, approximately 78% of them found once; the top ten carry about 8.8%. A word on this clone: Its antigen is not known.

The study's findings and limits: A reported correlation linked neoantigen-specific CD4+ T cells to CD8+, macrophage and B cell function. Reportedly, melanoma neoantigen-specific CD4+ T cells showed varied differentiation states.

This receptor was taken from a human donor with melanoma. V is TRBV30 and J is TRBJ2-1; possible D gene TRBD2, 5 bases. CDR3 coding DNA: TGTGCCTCGGGGTACAATGAGCAGTTCTTC. Translating it yields CASGYNEQFF.